The rows below give T cell receptor beta chains drawn from one sample of a study of blood T cell repertoires in COVID-19. The data were produced by immunoSEQ multiplex PCR, yet TCRdb's version contains in-frame clones alone and is incomplete. Altogether about 220,000 clones are present, approximately 83% being singletons, with the ten largest covering approximately 1.3%. Source material: PBMCs or T cells enriched from blood (not recorded which). The receptors derive from a woman aged 40 to 50 with acute COVID-19. The CDR3 runs from the conserved cysteine through the conserved F or W. The D gene is left open where the match is weak. Not all rows give a size; the values are once, few, many and, for expanded clones, a class.

v_gene	d_gene	j_gene	abundance	CDR3nt	CDR3aa
TRBV5-1	TRBD2	TRBJ2-1	NA	TGCGCCAGCAGCAATCTTAGCGGGAGCTCCTACAATGAGCAGTTCTTC	CASSNLSGSSYNEQFF
TRBV24-1	TRBD1	TRBJ1-5	NA	TGTGCCACCAGTGACGGGACAGCCAATCAGCCCCAGCATTTT	CATSDGTANQPQHF
TRBV6-4	NA	TRBJ2-3	NA	TGTGCCAGCAGTGACTCAGACACTGGCACAGATACGCAGTATTTT	CASSDSDTGTDTQYF
TRBV27	TRBD1	TRBJ1-6	NA	TGTGCCAGCAGTTTAGACAGGGGGCCTTCACCCCTCCACTTT	CASSLDRGPSPLHF
TRBV19	NA	TRBJ1-2	NA	TGTGCCAGTAGTATAGTTTGGCAATCCTATGGCTACACCTTC	CASSIVWQSYGYTF
TRBV7-3	TRBD2	TRBJ2-7	NA	TGTGCCAGCAGCCCCTCCCCGACTAGCGGGCCCTACGAGCAGTACTTC	CASSPSPTSGPYEQYF
TRBV5-6	TRBD2	TRBJ2-1	once	TGTGCCAGCAGCTTGGGAACTAGCGGGAGTAGTGAGCAGTTCTTC	CASSLGTSGSSEQFF
TRBV2	NA	TRBJ1-1	NA	TGTGCCAGTGCACGGGGACAAATGAACACTGAAGCTTTCTTT	CASARGQMNTEAFF
TRBV24-1	TRBD2	TRBJ2-2	NA	TGTGCCACCAGTGACCGTAGCGGGGCCCTTGTAACCGGGGAGCTGTTTTTT	CATSDRSGALVTGELFF
TRBV7-3	TRBD1	TRBJ2-7	NA	TGTGCCAGCAGCGCGACAGGGGGGCACGAGCAGTACTTC	CASSATGGHEQYF
TRBV7-8	NA	TRBJ1-3	NA	TGTGCCAGCAGCTTAGCCGGTACCTTCTCTGGAAACACCATATATTTT	CASSLAGTFSGNTIYF
TRBV3-1/TRBV3-2	NA	TRBJ1-4	NA	TGTGCCAGCAGCCAGACGGAGAAAAAACTGTTTTTT	CASSQTEKKLFF
TRBV18	TRBD1	TRBJ2-7	NA	TGTGCCAGCTCACCGGACAGGGGTGGTTACGAGCAGTACTTC	CASSPDRGGYEQYF
TRBV30	TRBD1	TRBJ1-1	NA	TGTGCCTGGAGTACCGGACAGGGGAGCGGCACTGAAGCTTTCTTT	CAWSTGQGSGTEAFF
TRBV7-2	TRBD2	TRBJ2-3	few	TGTGCCAGCAGCTTAGCCCGGACTAGCTACAGCACAGATACGCAGTATTTT	CASSLARTSYSTDTQYF
TRBV3-1/TRBV3-2	NA	TRBJ1-6	few	TGTGCCAGCAGCCAAGATTCGGCGGGGGGTTCACCCCTCCACTTT	CASSQDSAGGSPLHF
TRBV3-1/TRBV3-2	NA	TRBJ2-3	NA	TGTGCCAGCAGTATTTACCGCCGAGACACAGATACGCAGTATTTT	CASSIYRRDTDTQYF
TRBV15	TRBD1	TRBJ1-1	NA	TGTGCCACCAGCAGACTCGGACAGGGGGCGCAAAAAGCTTTCTTT	CATSRLGQGAQKAFF
TRBV5-8	TRBD1	TRBJ2-7	many	TGTGCCAGCAGCCGACGGACAGGGAGCTACGAGCAGTACTTC	CASSRRTGSYEQYF
TRBV19	NA	TRBJ1-1	NA	TGTGCCAGTAGTCAGTACCAGTACACTGAAGCTTTCTTT	CASSQYQYTEAFF
TRBV28	NA	TRBJ2-7	NA	TGTGCCAGCAGTTTAGAATTAAGAGCCCAGGGGACCTACGAGCAGTACTTC	CASSLELRAQGTYEQYF
TRBV2	NA	TRBJ1-2	NA	TGTGCCAGCAGTAGAGACACCGTCTATGGCTACACCTTC	CASSRDTVYGYTF
TRBV30	NA	TRBJ1-5	NA	TGTGCCTGGAGTGTTCGGGGAAATCAGCCCCAGCATTTT	CAWSVRGNQPQHF
TRBV13	NA	TRBJ1-3	NA	TGTGCCAGCAGCTTAGGCTGGGGCAGGGCGGACTCTGGAAACACCATATATTTT	CASSLGWGRADSGNTIYF
TRBV14	NA	TRBJ1-2	NA	TGTGCCAGCAGCCAATCCTCGAGAGGAGAAGGCTACACCTTC	CASSQSSRGEGYTF
TRBV5-6	TRBD1	TRBJ1-6	NA	TGTGCCAGCAGCCGGGGACAGTCCTATAATTCACCCCTCCACTTT	CASSRGQSYNSPLHF
TRBV18	TRBD2	TRBJ2-3	NA	TGTGCCAGCTCACCATCCCTGGGTGGACTAGCGGGAGGGCCCCAGAATCGACATACGCAGTATTTT	CASSPSLGGLAGGPQNRHTQYF
TRBV19	TRBD2	TRBJ2-3	NA	TGTGCCAATAGTCTCCAGCGGGGGGGTACAGATACGCAGTATTTT	CANSLQRGGTDTQYF
TRBV6-5	NA	TRBJ1-6	NA	TGTGCCAGCAGTCCCCGGACTTACTCACCCCTCCACTTT	CASSPRTYSPLHF
TRBV11-2	TRBD2	TRBJ2-1	NA	TGTGCCAGCAGCCTCGTAGCGGGGGGGCGCAATGAGCAGTTCTTC	CASSLVAGGRNEQFF
TRBV7-2	TRBD2	TRBJ2-5	NA	TGTGCCAGCAGCCAGTCGGGGGGACAAGAGACCCAGTACTTC	CASSQSGGQETQYF
TRBV18	NA	TRBJ1-2	NA	TGTGCCAGCTCACCGGGCAGTCATTACACCTTC	CASSPGSHYTF
TRBV6-5	NA	TRBJ1-1	NA	TGTGCCAGCAGGCCCGGACAGTGGAACACTGAAGCTTTCTTT	CASRPGQWNTEAFF
TRBV4-2	TRBD1	TRBJ2-7	NA	TGTGCCAGCAGCCAAGAACTTGCTCGAGGGACAGGGGGCGACGAGCAGTACTTC	CASSQELARGTGGDEQYF
TRBV5-1	NA	TRBJ1-2	NA	TGCGCCAGCAGCACCTTGCCAGGGGTGGACTATGGCTACACCTTC	CASSTLPGVDYGYTF
TRBV30	NA	TRBJ2-1	NA	TGTGCCTGGAGATTAGTTCGGGTTAATGAGCAGTTCTTC	CAWRLVRVNEQFF
TRBV13	TRBD2	TRBJ2-2	NA	TGTGCCAGCAGCCTGTCTTGGGGGAGCGGGGAAAGGGAGCTGTTTTTT	CASSLSWGSGERELFF
TRBV28	NA	TRBJ2-2	NA	TGTGCCAGCAGTTACAGCGGGTGGAACACCGGGGGGCTGTTTTTT	CASSYSGWNTGGLFF
TRBV6-6	TRBD1	TRBJ1-2	NA	TGTGCCAGCAGTGGGGCTGACAGGGGGCACTATGGCTACACCTTC	CASSGADRGHYGYTF
TRBV4-1	NA	TRBJ1-1	NA	TGCGCCAGCAGCCTGAAGGTCGGGGAGACTGAAGCTTTCTTT	CASSLKVGETEAFF